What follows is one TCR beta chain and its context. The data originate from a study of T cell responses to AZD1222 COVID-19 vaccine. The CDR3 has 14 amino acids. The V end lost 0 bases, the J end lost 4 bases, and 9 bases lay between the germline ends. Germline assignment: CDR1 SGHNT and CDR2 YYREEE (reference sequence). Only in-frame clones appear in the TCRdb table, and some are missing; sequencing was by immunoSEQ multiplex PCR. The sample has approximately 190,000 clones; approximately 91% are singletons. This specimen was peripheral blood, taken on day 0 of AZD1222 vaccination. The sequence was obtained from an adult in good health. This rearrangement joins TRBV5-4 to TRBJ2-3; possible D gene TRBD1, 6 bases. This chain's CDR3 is CASSLAGVPDTQYF. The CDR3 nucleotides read TGTGCCAGCAGCTTGGCAGGGGTTCCAGATACGCAGTATTTT.